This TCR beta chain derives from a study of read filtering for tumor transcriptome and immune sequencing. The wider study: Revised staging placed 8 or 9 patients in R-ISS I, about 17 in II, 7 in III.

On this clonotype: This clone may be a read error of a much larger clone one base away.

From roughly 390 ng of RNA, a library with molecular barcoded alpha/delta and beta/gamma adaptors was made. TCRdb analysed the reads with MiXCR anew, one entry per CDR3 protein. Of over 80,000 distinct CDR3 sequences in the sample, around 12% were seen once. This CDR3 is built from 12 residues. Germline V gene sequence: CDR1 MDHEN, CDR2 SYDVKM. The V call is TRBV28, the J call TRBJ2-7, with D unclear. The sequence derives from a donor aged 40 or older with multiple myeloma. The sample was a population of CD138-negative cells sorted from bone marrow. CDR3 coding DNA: TGTGCCGGCAGTCCCCCGGAGCGAGTGCAGTACTTC. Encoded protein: CAGSPPERVQYF.